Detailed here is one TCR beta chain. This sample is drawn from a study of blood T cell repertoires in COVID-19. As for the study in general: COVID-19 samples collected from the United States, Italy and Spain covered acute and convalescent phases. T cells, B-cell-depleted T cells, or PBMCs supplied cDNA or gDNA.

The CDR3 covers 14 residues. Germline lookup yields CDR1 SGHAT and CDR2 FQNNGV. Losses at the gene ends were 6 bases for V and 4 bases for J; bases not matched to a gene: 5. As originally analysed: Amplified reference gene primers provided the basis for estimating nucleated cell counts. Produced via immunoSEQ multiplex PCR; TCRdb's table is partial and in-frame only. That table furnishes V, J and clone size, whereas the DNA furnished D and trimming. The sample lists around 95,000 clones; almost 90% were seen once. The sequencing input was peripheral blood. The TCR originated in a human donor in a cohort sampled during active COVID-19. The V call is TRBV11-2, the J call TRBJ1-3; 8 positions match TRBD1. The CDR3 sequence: CASRQGAVGNTIYF. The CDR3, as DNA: TGTGCCAGCAGGCAGGGGGCCGTGGGAAACACCATATATTTT.